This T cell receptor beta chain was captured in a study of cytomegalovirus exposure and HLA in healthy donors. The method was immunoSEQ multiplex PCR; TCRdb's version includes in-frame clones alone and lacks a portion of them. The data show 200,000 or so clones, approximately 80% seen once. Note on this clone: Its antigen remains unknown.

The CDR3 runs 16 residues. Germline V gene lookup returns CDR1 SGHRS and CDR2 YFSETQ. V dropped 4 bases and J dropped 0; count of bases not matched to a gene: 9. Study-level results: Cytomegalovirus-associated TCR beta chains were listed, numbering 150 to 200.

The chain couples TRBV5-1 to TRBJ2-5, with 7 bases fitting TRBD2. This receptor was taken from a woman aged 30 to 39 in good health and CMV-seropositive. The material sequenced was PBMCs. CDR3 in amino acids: CASSRGRAEYQETQYF. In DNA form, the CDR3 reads TGCGCCAGCAGCCGGGGGAGGGCGGAGTACCAAGAGACCCAGTACTTC.